The 22 T cell receptor beta chains below all came from one sample that was sequenced in a study of vaccination effects on CD4 cells after COVID-19. Antigen specificity for these receptors is unknown. The data were produced by immunoSEQ multiplex PCR, yet TCRdb's version contains in-frame clones alone and is incomplete. The sample includes fewer than 75,000 clones, roughly four fifths of them seen just once. Culture proceeded for nine to ten days, and CD4+ T cells were then isolated. The sample in question was CD4+ T cells from PBMCs cultured without peptide, obtained before COVID-19 vaccination. The receptors come from a human donor who received a COVID-19 vaccine.

This chain uses TRBV7-9 with TRBJ1-2; 7 bases line up with TRBD1. Germline CDR1 reads SEHNR; CDR2 reads FQNEAQ (reference sequence). This CDR3 is built from 13 residues. The ends lost 5 bases at V and 8 bases at J; junction bases unmatched: 8. In nucleotides, the CDR3 is TGTGCCAGCAGCCTAACAGGGGTGGGAGGCTACACCTTC. As protein: CASSLTGVGGYTF.

The CDR3 DNA follows: TGTGCCACCAGTGATCCTGGAAACTCTGGGGCCAACGTCCTGACTTTC. Its protein is CATSDPGNSGANVLTF. The chain uses TRBV24-1 and TRBJ2-6; D is unclear. Germline CDR1 is KGHDR and CDR2 is SFDVKD. The V and J ends lost 3 bases and 0 bases respectively, with 8 bases between them. This CDR3 has 16 amino acids.

CDR3 amino acids: CATSRTGWGNYNEQFF. The CDR3 DNA reads as TGTGCCACCAGCAGGACCGGGTGGGGGAACTACAATGAGCAGTTCTTC. V and J are TRBV15 and TRBJ2-1, with D tentatively TRBD1 or TRBD2 (5 bases each). CDR1 is LNHNV and CDR2 is YYDKDF in the germline V gene (reference sequence). The CDR3 loop spans 16 amino acids. Trimming took 3 bases from V and 3 from J, leaving 15 bases between them.

The J gene is TRBJ1-2, the V gene TRBV6-4; D is perhaps TRBD1 (6 bases). CDR1 is MRHNA and CDR2 is SNTAGT in the germline V gene. The CDR3 is 14 residues long. V lost 4 bases, J lost 8 bases, and 17 bases lay in between. The CDR3 reads CASSVAQGHEGYTF. CDR3 coding DNA: TGTGCCAGCAGTGTAGCCCAGGGGCATGAAGGCTACACCTTC.

CDR3 region: CASSLALLRGSSGYQETQYF. CDR3 coding DNA: TGTGCCAGCAGCTTAGCGCTTTTAAGGGGTTCTAGCGGGTACCAAGAGACCCAGTACTTC. V is TRBV7-2 and J is TRBJ2-5, with TRBD2 identical over 8 bases. This CDR3 contains 20 residues. Trimming removed 0 bases from V and 0 bases from J; junction bases left unmatched: 15. Germline V gives CDR1 SGHTA, CDR2 FQGNSA.

The sample holds a few counts of this clone. This chain connects TRBV6-1 to TRBJ1-6, with 7 bases aligning to TRBD1. Germline loops: CDR1 MNHNS, CDR2 SASEGT. The V segment lost 2 bases and the J segment 7 bases; nucleotides outside the gene matches: 8. The CDR3 loop spans 16 amino acids. The CDR3: CASSETWTGPNSPLHF. CDR3 DNA sequence: TGTGCCAGCAGTGAAACCTGGACAGGCCCGAATTCACCCCTCCACTTT.

The CDR3 protein is CASSELGLDIQYF. The CDR3 DNA reads as TGTGCCAGCAGCGAACTAGGGCTGGACATTCAGTACTTC. The chain carries TRBV28 and TRBJ2-4; maybe TRBD2 (5 bases). Trimming pared 6 bases from V and 8 bases from J, leaving 14 bases between. Germline V CDR1 and CDR2: MDHEN, SYDVKM. The CDR3 loop spans 13 amino acids.

V is TRBV6-5 and J is TRBJ1-6, with D unclear. Trimming removed 2 bases from V and 8 bases from J, with 7 bases in between. The germline V gene encodes CDR1 MNHEY and CDR2 SVGAGI. This CDR3 contains 13 residues. The CDR3 sequence: CASSYQWDSPLHF. In nucleotides, the CDR3 is TGTGCCAGCAGTTACCAATGGGATTCACCCCTCCACTTT.

This chain joins TRBV6-4 and TRBJ1-6; tentatively, D is TRBD1 (5 bases). This CDR3 is built from 13 residues. Per germline, CDR1 MRHNA and CDR2 SNTAGT. The V end was cut by 4 bases, the J end by 9 bases, with 10 bases between. The CDR3 reads CASSVQGSSPLHF. In nucleotides, the CDR3 is TGTGCCAGCAGTGTCCAGGGAAGTTCACCCCTCCACTTT.

This chain uses TRBV5-6 with TRBJ1-2; 10 bases agree with TRBD1. V shed 3 bases and J 7 bases; nucleotides not matched to a gene: 15. From germline, CDR1 is SGHDT and CDR2 YYEEEE. CDR3 length: 17 amino acids. The CDR3 DNA is TGTGCCAGCAGCTCACGTTGGCCAGGGGACAGGGGTTTTGGCTACACCTTC. Amino acid sequence: CASSSRWPGDRGFGYTF.

This clone was counted between two and nine times. This chain joins TRBV5-1 and TRBJ2-2, with D tentatively TRBD2 (6 bases). The V end was cut by 9 bases, the J end by 4 bases, with 19 bases between. Germline CDR1 SGHRS, CDR2 YFSETQ. This CDR3 region has 15 residues. The CDR3 region is CATTRREDRTGELFF. CDR3 bases: TGCGCCACAACTCGGAGGGAGGATCGCACCGGGGAGCTGTTTTTT. The entire variable domain, with the rest obtained from reference TRBV5-1 and TRBJ2-2, is as follows: KAGVTQTPRYLIKTRGQQVTLSCSPISGHRSVSWYQQTPGQGLQFLFEYFSETQRNKGNFPGRFSGRQFSNSRSEMNVSTLELGDSALYLCATTRREDRTGELFFGEGSRLTVL.

The gene calls are TRBV5-1 and TRBJ2-1; TRBD2 matches at 13 bases. CDR3 length: 16 residues. Germline V gene data show CDR1 as SGHRS and CDR2 as YFSETQ. V shed 4 bases and J 8 bases; nucleotides not matched to a gene: 9. The CDR3 spells CASSPRTSGGGDEQFF. The CDR3, as DNA: TGCGCCAGCAGCCCGAGGACTAGCGGGGGCGGGGATGAGCAGTTCTTC.

The gene calls are TRBV27 and TRBJ2-4; TRBD1 aligns across 7 bases. The CDR3 is made up of 16 amino acids. Germline V gene lookup returns CDR1 MNHEY and CDR2 SMNVEV (reference sequence). Trimming cost V 3 bases and J 2 bases; bases outside gene matches: 7. The CDR3 nucleotides are TGTGCCAGCAGTTTTACCTCCAGGGGGACCAAAAACATTCAGTACTTC. As protein: CASSFTSRGTKNIQYF.

This clone was found once. The V and J genes are TRBV6-5 and TRBJ2-2, with D possibly being TRBD1 (6 bases). This CDR3 is built from 15 residues. Between the trimmed V and J ends, which lost 6 bases and 1 base, there was a span of 12 bases. From germline, CDR1 is MNHEY and CDR2 SVGAGI. The CDR3 sequence: CASSPKTGNTGELFF. The CDR3 nucleotides are TGTGCCAGCAGCCCCAAGACAGGGAACACCGGGGAGCTGTTTTTT.

This chain connects TRBV28 to TRBJ1-5; no clear D gene. Germline loops: CDR1 MDHEN, CDR2 SYDVKM. The CDR3 runs 14 residues. Trimming removed 2 bases from V and 4 bases from J, with 9 bases in between. CDR3 DNA sequence: TGTGCCAGCAGTTTACTTGGTCAGAATCAGCCCCAGCATTTT. Translating it yields CASSLLGQNQPQHF.

This clone was observed a handful of times. The gene calls are TRBV19 and TRBJ1-5; no clear D. Germline V gives CDR1 LNHDA, CDR2 SQIVND (reference sequence). The V and J ends lost 3 bases and 7 bases respectively, with 7 bases between them. CDR3 length: 12 amino acids. The CDR3 DNA reads TGTGCCAGTAGTATGCGAACCCAGCCCCAGCATTTT. Its protein product is CASSMRTQPQHF.

The chain employs TRBV18 and TRBJ2-1, with 8 nucleotides matching TRBD2. The V and J ends lost 3 bases and 5 bases, in that order; junction bases with no gene match: 18. The CDR3 covers 19 residues. The germline gives CDR1 KGHSH, CDR2 LQKENI. The CDR3 DNA reads as TGTGCCAGCTCACCCGTCCTACCCCTTAAAAGCGGGGGAAACAATGAGCAGTTCTTC. Protein product: CASSPVLPLKSGGNNEQFF. Based on the CDR3 plus reference TRBV18 and TRBJ2-1, the full variable domain is NAGVMQNPRHLVRRRGQEARLRCSPMKGHSHVYWYRQLPEEGLKFMVYLQKENIIDESGMPKERFSAEFPKEGPSILRIQQVVRGDSAAYFCASSPVLPLKSGGNNEQFFGPGTRLTVL.

This clone was observed a single time. V usage is TRBV5-1 and J usage is TRBJ1-1, with 8 bases fitting TRBD1. Germline-derived CDR1 and CDR2 are SGHRS and YFSETQ. This CDR3 spans 14 amino acids. V was pared by 4 bases and J by 5 bases, with 7 bases of the junction left unmatched. CDR3 protein: CASSVTGGGTEAFF. The CDR3 region has the DNA TGCGCCAGCAGCGTTACAGGGGGGGGGACTGAAGCTTTCTTT.

The V and J genes are TRBV7-2 and TRBJ1-2, with 7 bases that match TRBD1. Losses at the gene ends were 5 bases for V and 9 bases for J; bases not matched to a gene: 12. Germline CDR1 SGHTA, CDR2 FQGNSA. CDR3 size: 14 residues. CDR3: CASSIIQGGYSYTF. The DNA of the CDR3 is TGTGCCAGCAGCATTATCCAGGGGGGGTATAGCTACACCTTC. The full variable domain, in which reference TRBV7-2 and TRBJ1-2 provide the parts outside the CDR3, is GAGVSQSPSNKVTEKGKDVELRCDPISGHTALYWYRQSLGQGLEFLIYFQGNSAPDKSGLPSDRFSAERTGGSVSTLTIQRTQQEDSAVYLCASSIIQGGYSYTFGSGTRLTVV.

The CDR3 bases are TGTGCCAGCAGCTCAGGACTAGCGGGGGGCCGAATGGATGAGCAGTTCTTC. It specifies CASSSGLAGGRMDEQFF. The chain couples TRBV11-3 to TRBJ2-1; TRBD2 agrees at 14 bases. CDR3 size: 17 residues. The V segment lost 4 bases and the J segment 8 bases; nucleotides outside the gene matches: 10. Germline V gene data show CDR1 as SGHNT and CDR2 as YENEEA. Filled out from reference TRBV11-3 and TRBJ2-1, the complete variable domain reads EAGVVQSPRYKIIEKKQPVAFWCNPISGHNTLYWYLQNLGQGPELLIRYENEEAVDDSQLPKDRFSAERLKGVDSTLKIQPAELGDSAVYLCASSSGLAGGRMDEQFFGPGTRLTVL.

This chain uses TRBV7-3 with TRBJ2-3, with a possible D match to TRBD2 (5 bases). V lost 5 bases, J lost 2 bases, and 11 bases lay in between. The germline V gene has CDR1 SGHTA and CDR2 FQGTGA. The CDR3 is made up of 14 amino acids. The CDR3 nucleotides read TGTGCCAGCAGCCCCTCCGGGGTCACAGATACGCAGTATTTT. The encoded protein is CASSPSGVTDTQYF. The full variable domain, in which reference TRBV7-3 and TRBJ2-3 provide the parts outside the CDR3, is GAGVSQTPSNKVTEKGKYVELRCDPISGHTALYWYRQSLGQGPEFLIYFQGTGAADDSGLPNDRFFAVRPEGSVSTLKIQRTERGDSAVYLCASSPSGVTDTQYFGPGTRLTVL.

This clone has more than one count but fewer than ten. The chain has TRBV7-3 and TRBJ2-1, with TRBD1 matching over 9 bases. Germline V gene lookup returns CDR1 SGHTA and CDR2 FQGTGA. V shed 4 bases, J shed 6 bases, and the junction held 10 bases outside the gene matches. This CDR3 spans 16 amino acids. CDR3 sequence (DNA): TGTGCCAGCAGCTCGCGTCCCGGGACAGGGATCAATGAGCAGTTCTTC. Amino acid sequence: CASSSRPGTGINEQFF.